This TCR beta chain was sequenced in a study of blood T cell repertoires in COVID-19. For the study at large: Sites in the United States, Italy and Spain provided acute and convalescent COVID-19 samples.

This CDR3 spans 13 amino acids. Germline lookup yields CDR1 SQVTM and CDR2 ANQGSEA. V was cut by 0 bases and J by 3 bases, with 8 bases left in between. Authors' analysis steps: Amplification with reference gene primers provided the estimates of nucleated cell counts. This table comes from immunoSEQ multiplex PCR, and its TCRdb copy is limited to in-frame clones, with some not included. V, J and clone size derive from that table, while D and trimming were established from the DNA sequence. Among a few hundred thousand clones listed, approximately 85% were seen once. The genes are TRBV29-1 and TRBJ1-2, with D unclear. This TCR was recovered from a human donor in a cohort sampled during active COVID-19. Sample: peripheral blood. The CDR3 loop reads CSVEDPGDYGYTF. The CDR3 DNA reads as TGCAGCGTTGAAGATCCCGGGGACTATGGCTACACCTTC.